The 17 T cell receptor beta chains listed next were all sequenced from one sample in a study of T cells after yellow fever vaccination. TCRdb itself ran the 5' RACE reads through MiXCR, one entry per CDR3 protein. The sample holds about 340,000 distinct CDR3 sequences; around 12% are singletons and the top ten take 3.2%. The sequencing used CD4+ T cells sorted from PBMCs, collected 15 days after the yellow fever booster vaccination. The source is a young man who received the YFV17D yellow fever vaccine.

This clonotype has a handful of counts. The rearrangement joins TRBV7-9 to TRBJ2-1; 12 nucleotides align to TRBD2. V shed 5 bases and J 9 bases; nucleotides not matched to a gene: 8. There are 15 residues in the CDR3. The germline CDR1 and CDR2 sequences are SEHNR and FQNEAQ (reference sequence). The DNA for the CDR3 is TGTGCCAGCAGCCCTAGCGGGGGGGCCAGTGTTGAGCAGTTCTTC. Its translation: CASSPSGGASVEQFF.

The V gene is TRBV18, the J gene TRBJ1-2; TRBD1 agrees at 7 bases. V was pared by 3 bases and J by 6 bases, with 7 bases of the junction left unmatched. Germline V gene data show CDR1 as KGHSH and CDR2 as LQKENI. This CDR3 comprises 14 residues. CDR3 sequence (DNA): TGTGCCAGCTCACCGACAGGGAAGGAAAATGGCTACACCTTC. Amino acid sequence: CASSPTGKENGYTF.

The chain has TRBV4-3 and TRBJ2-7, with D maybe TRBD2 (5 bases). CDR3 length equals 15 residues. CDR1 is LGHNA and CDR2 is YSLEER in the germline V gene. Trimming stripped 3 bases from V and 0 bases from J, with 12 bases between. The CDR3 DNA reads as TGCGCCAGCAGCCATCACAGCGGAGACTCCTACGAGCAGTACTTC. Amino acid sequence: CASSHHSGDSYEQYF.

The chain carries TRBV3-1 and TRBJ2-5; D is uncertain. V lost 1 base and J lost 5, with 8 bases in between. There are 13 residues in the CDR3. Germline CDR1 LGHDT, CDR2 YNNKEL (reference sequence). In DNA form, the CDR3 reads TGTGCCAGCAGCCAAGGAGTTTGGGAGACCCAGTACTTC. The encoded protein is CASSQGVWETQYF.

This clonotype was seen ten or more times. The V call is TRBV5-1, the J call TRBJ2-7; the match to TRBD2 covers 11 bases. CDR1 SGHRS and CDR2 YFSETQ come from the germline V gene. This CDR3 spans 15 amino acids. J was trimmed by 3 bases and V by 0 bases; bases with no gene match: 2. This chain's CDR3 is CASSLALAGGYEQYF. As DNA, the CDR3 is TGCGCCAGCAGCTTGGCCCTAGCGGGGGGCTACGAGCAGTACTTC.

This clonotype was counted only a few times. The gene calls are TRBV5-6 and TRBJ1-6, with a possible D match to TRBD1 (5 bases). Germline V lookup: CDR1 SGHDT, CDR2 YYEEEE. V was pared by 5 bases and J by 14 bases, with 23 bases between. This CDR3 has 15 amino acids. DNA of the CDR3: TGTGCCAGCAGAACCCGACCTCAGGGCGAGAGAGCCCTCCACTTT. Its translation: CASRTRPQGERALHF.

The chain carries TRBV20-1 and TRBJ2-3; 7 positions match TRBD2. The CDR3 is 15 residues long. Germline V CDR1 and CDR2: DFQATT, SNEGSKA (reference sequence). V was pared by 4 bases and J by 2 bases, with 9 bases of the junction left unmatched. In DNA, the CDR3 is TGCAGTGCTATCGGGCTAGCGGAACACACAGATACGCAGTATTTT. It codes for CSAIGLAEHTDTQYF.

This clonotype was seen repeatedly, ten times or more. The chain combines TRBV7-6 with TRBJ2-2; TRBD2 might be the D (5 bases). Looked up from germline, CDR1 is SGHVS and CDR2 is FNYEAQ. CDR3 length: 15 residues. With 5 bases removed from V and 4 bases from J, the gap between germline ends came to 14 bases. The CDR3: CASSVRTRGTGELFF. The CDR3 DNA is TGTGCCAGCAGCGTAAGGACCCGGGGCACCGGGGAGCTGTTTTTT. Full variable domain (outside the CDR3, taken from reference TRBV7-6 and TRBJ2-2): GAGVSQSPRYKVTKRGQDVALRCDPISGHVSLYWYRQALGQGPEFLTYFNYEAQQDKSGLPNDRFSAERPEGSISTLTIQRTEQRDSAMYRCASSVRTRGTGELFFGEGSRLTVL.

This clonotype showed up many times. The chain combines TRBV18 with TRBJ1-5; possible D gene TRBD1, 6 bases. V lost 2 bases and J lost 6, with 11 bases in between. The germline gives CDR1 KGHSH, CDR2 LQKENI. CDR3 length: 14 amino acids. CDR3 amino acids: CASSPLEGGQPQHF. CDR3 nucleotides: TGTGCCAGCTCACCATTAGAGGGGGGTCAGCCCCAGCATTTT.

The chain uses TRBV4-2 and TRBJ2-7, with TRBD1 identical over 8 bases. CDR1 is LGHNA, CDR2 YNFKEQ, per germline. J was trimmed by 1 base and V by 3 bases; bases with no gene match: 5. The CDR3 is made up of 15 amino acids. The CDR3 region has the DNA TGTGCCAGCAGCCACTCAACAGGGGGTTCCTACGAGCAGTACGTC. It is translated as CASSHSTGGSYEQYV.

The gene calls are TRBV11-2 and TRBJ1-5; 7 bases fit TRBD1. J gave up 2 bases and V 2 bases, and 6 bases lay outside the gene matches. The CDR3 runs to 16 residues. The V gene's germline CDR1 is SGHAT and CDR2 FQNNGV. CDR3 sequence (DNA): TGTGCCAGCAGCTTATCAGGGGGTGGGGGCAATCAGCCCCAGCATTTT. Its protein product is CASSLSGGGGNQPQHF.

This chain uses TRBV5-1 with TRBJ2-3; 8 bases map to TRBD2. The CDR3 consists of 15 residues. Germline V gene data show CDR1 as SGHRS and CDR2 as YFSETQ. Trimming took 0 bases from V and 4 from J; bases not matched to a gene: 4. The CDR3 DNA is TGCGCCAGCAGCTTGGCCGGGAGGGGTCCAGATACGCAGTATTTT. It translates to CASSLAGRGPDTQYF.

The chain joins TRBV5-1 to TRBJ1-2; D unclear. V shed 4 bases and J shed 6 bases, with 16 bases lying between them. CDR1 and CDR2 (germline): SGHRS, YFSETQ. CDR3 size: 14 residues. CDR3 region: CASSPREPQDGYTF. CDR3 bases: TGCGCCAGCAGCCCAAGGGAGCCCCAGGATGGCTACACCTTC. The variable domain in full, with the rest retrieved from reference TRBV5-1 and TRBJ1-2, is KAGVTQTPRYLIKTRGQQVTLSCSPISGHRSVSWYQQTPGQGLQFLFEYFSETQRNKGNFPGRFSGRQFSNSRSEMNVSTLELGDSALYLCASSPREPQDGYTFGSGTRLTVV.

This clonotype was seen more than once but under ten times. CDR3 DNA: TGCAGTGCTAACAACCAGCGGCGGGCCTACGAGCAGTACTTC. It is translated as CSANNQRRAYEQYF. V is TRBV20-1 and J is TRBJ2-7; weak D call: TRBD2 (5 bases). In germline, CDR1 is DFQATT, CDR2 SNEGSKA (reference sequence). The CDR3 length is 14 residues. V lost 4 bases to trimming and J lost 2 bases, with 15 bases between them.

CDR3 sequence (DNA): TGTGCCAGCAGCGTACGGATAGCGGGGGTCGATGAGCAGTTCTTC. Translation gives CASSVRIAGVDEQFF. The rearrangement uses TRBV9 and TRBJ2-1; 9 bases agree with TRBD2. The CDR3 runs to 15 residues. Germline assignment: CDR1 SGDLS and CDR2 YYNGEE. V was pared by 1 base and J by 8 bases, with 7 bases of the junction left unmatched.

J is TRBJ1-2 and V is TRBV20-1; 7 bases fit TRBD1. Looked up from germline, CDR1 is DFQATT and CDR2 is SNEGSKA (reference sequence). The ends lost 2 bases at V and 0 bases at J; junction bases unmatched: 12. The CDR3 runs to 17 residues. DNA of the CDR3: TGCAGTGCTAGAACTAGAAGCACAGGGGCCTCTAACTATGGCTACACCTTC. Translation: CSARTRSTGASNYGYTF.

The V call is TRBV7-2, the J call TRBJ1-1, with TRBD1 matching over 9 bases. Losses at the gene ends were 2 bases for V and 11 bases for J; bases not matched to a gene: 6. Per germline, CDR1 SGHTA and CDR2 FQGNSA. This CDR3 has 13 amino acids. The CDR3 DNA reads as TGTGCCAGCAGCTTAACAGGGGGCGCAGGTGCTTTCTTT. Encoded protein: CASSLTGGAGAFF.